The 10 T cell receptor beta chains given below trace back to one sample, sequenced in a study of blood T cell repertoires in COVID-19. The assay was immunoSEQ multiplex PCR, and TCRdb's table has in-frame clones only and misses some. The sample carries about 110,000 clones, approximately 80% recorded once. The sample comprised peripheral blood. Receptors were obtained from a man older than 75 with COVID-19, enrolled during active disease.

In this sample, this clone turned up once. J is TRBJ2-2 and V is TRBV18; 7 positions match TRBD2. Germline assignment: CDR1 KGHSH and CDR2 LQKENI. The CDR3 spans 15 residues. V lost 0 bases, J lost 5 bases, and 3 bases stayed unmatched. DNA for the CDR3: TGTGCCAGCTCACCACCGTGGCGGGGGACCGGGGAGCTGTTTTTT. Protein sequence: CASSPPWRGTGELFF.

This clone was counted between two and nine times. The rearrangement uses TRBV5-1 and TRBJ2-7, with 7 bases aligning to TRBD1. CDR3 length equals 14 residues. Per germline, CDR1 SGHRS and CDR2 YFSETQ. After removal of 0 bases from V and 3 bases from J, the junction contained 3 bases not matched to a gene. CDR3 sequence (DNA): TGCGCCAGCAGCTTGGCGGGACAGTACTACGAGCAGTACTTC. Its protein product is CASSLAGQYYEQYF. The full variable domain, with the rest looked up from reference TRBV5-1 and TRBJ2-7, is KAGVTQTPRYLIKTRGQQVTLSCSPISGHRSVSWYQQTPGQGLQFLFEYFSETQRNKGNFPGRFSGRQFSNSRSEMNVSTLELGDSALYLCASSLAGQYYEQYFGPGTRLTVT.

The J gene is TRBJ2-3, the V gene TRBV7-9; no reliable D call. The CDR3 contains 12 residues. Germline loops: CDR1 SEHNR, CDR2 FQNEAQ (reference sequence). V shed 1 base and J shed 6 bases, with 5 bases lying between them. The CDR3 loop is CASSLGPDTQYF. CDR3 DNA sequence: TGTGCCAGCAGCTTAGGTCCTGATACGCAGTATTTT.

V usage is TRBV7-3 and J usage is TRBJ2-5; weak D call: TRBD2 (5 bases). The germline gives CDR1 SGHTA, CDR2 FQGTGA. The CDR3 sequence is 13 residues long. V was cut by 1 base and J by 5 bases, with 8 bases left in between. CDR3 DNA: TGTGCCAGCAGCTTAAGCAGCGGTGAGACCCAGTACTTC. Translation: CASSLSSGETQYF.

V usage is TRBV28 and J usage is TRBJ2-4, with 13 bases fitting TRBD2. There are 19 residues in the CDR3. CDR1 MDHEN and CDR2 SYDVKM come from the germline V gene. The junction had 8 bases not matched to a gene; V was cut back by 1 base and J by 2 bases. CDR3 protein: CASSLFWSTSGRTKNIQYF. The CDR3 DNA reads TGTGCCAGCAGTTTATTCTGGTCGACTAGCGGGAGGACCAAAAACATTCAGTACTTC.

The rearrangement joins TRBV13 to TRBJ2-3; 10 nucleotides line up with TRBD2. Germline-derived CDR1 and CDR2 are PRHDT and FYEKMQ (reference sequence). The CDR3 spans 14 residues. J was trimmed by 4 bases and V by 7 bases; bases with no gene match: 5. The CDR3 here is CASTRLAGADTQYF. The CDR3 region has the DNA TGTGCCAGCACCCGACTAGCGGGTGCAGATACGCAGTATTTT.

The chain employs TRBV7-9 and TRBJ2-1, with 10 bases matching TRBD2. The V and J ends lost 1 base and 9 bases, in that order; junction bases with no gene match: 9. Germline V CDR1 and CDR2: SEHNR, FQNEAQ (reference sequence). CDR3 length: 16 residues. CDR3 coding DNA: TGTGCCAGCAGCTTAGGCGGGTCGGTAGCGGGAGGTGAGCAGTTCTTC. Residues: CASSLGGSVAGGEQFF.

The V gene is TRBV4-3, the J gene TRBJ2-2, with D possibly being TRBD1 (6 bases). The germline V gene encodes CDR1 LGHNA and CDR2 YSLEER. Trimming removed 3 bases at V and 1 base at J, with 9 bases between. The CDR3 has 15 residues. Written as DNA, the CDR3 is TGCGCCAGCAGCCAGGACAGCGTGAACACCGGGGAGCTGTTTTTT. It specifies CASSQDSVNTGELFF.

This chain joins TRBV2 and TRBJ2-1, with TRBD2 identical over 10 bases. Per the germline V gene, CDR1 is SNHLY and CDR2 is FYNNEI. The CDR3 is 15 residues long. V lost 5 bases, J lost 12 bases, and 13 bases stayed unmatched. The CDR3 DNA sequence: TGTGCCAGCAGTCTGGTGATAGCGGGAGGCCGCGGGCAGTTCTTC. It codes for CASSLVIAGGRGQFF.

Only a few counts were recorded for this clone. The chain couples TRBV23-1 to TRBJ2-7; TRBD2 is a possible D gene (5 bases). TRBV23-1 is placed among ORFs of uncertain function. V was shortened by 2 bases and J by 3 bases, with 8 bases between the two germline ends. The CDR3 has 13 residues. The CDR3 reads CASSQEGSYEQYF. For the CDR3, the DNA is TGCGCCAGCAGTCAAGAGGGTAGCTACGAGCAGTACTTC.